This TCR beta chain derives from a study of cytomegalovirus exposure and HLA in healthy donors. The germline CDR1 and CDR2 sequences are GTSNPN and SVGIG (reference sequence). V gave up 3 bases and J gave up 4 bases, with 9 bases separating them. The CDR3 extends over 12 amino acids. Study-wide points: It was confirmed in vitro that a few of the CMV-associated chains were specific for CMV antigens. Accounts indicate the classifier identified cytomegalovirus status with strong specificity and sensitivity. A missense DCLRE1C variant was associated with V- and J-gene trimming of TCR beta chains in a later analysis, and an independent cohort replicated the association. Being productive about 87% or about 30% of the time was typical of most TCR beta V segments in an earlier analysis.

A note on this clone: Its antigen is unknown.

The PCR had 60 Vbeta and 13 Jbeta primers. Method: immunoSEQ multiplex PCR; TCRdb's copy keeps in-frame clones and lacks some. Among some 110,000 clones listed, under 85% were seen once. The sequencing sample was made of PBMCs. The chain is built from TRBV30 and TRBJ2-5; tentatively, D is TRBD1 (5 bases). The origin of this receptor is a young woman in good health and CMV-seronegative. CDR3 in DNA: TGTGCCTGGAGAGGGGTCCGAGAGACCCAGTACTTC. Translated: CAWRGVRETQYF.